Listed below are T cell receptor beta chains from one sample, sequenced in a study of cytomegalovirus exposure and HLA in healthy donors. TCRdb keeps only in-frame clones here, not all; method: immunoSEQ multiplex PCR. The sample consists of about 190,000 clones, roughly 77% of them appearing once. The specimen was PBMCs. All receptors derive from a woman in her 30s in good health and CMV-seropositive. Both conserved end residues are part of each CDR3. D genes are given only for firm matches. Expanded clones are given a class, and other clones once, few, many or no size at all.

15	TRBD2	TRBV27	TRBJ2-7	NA	CASRDSGRASYEQYF	TGTGCCAGCAGGGATAGCGGGAGGGCCTCCTACGAGCAGTACTTC
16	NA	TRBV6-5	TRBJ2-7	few	CASSYSNPGSSYEQYF	TGTGCCAGCAGTTACTCTAACCCAGGGTCGTCCTACGAGCAGTACTTC
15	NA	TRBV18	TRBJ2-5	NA	CASSPLGREQETQYF	TGTGCCAGCTCACCACTAGGGAGAGAACAAGAGACCCAGTACTTC
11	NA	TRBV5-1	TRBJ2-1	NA	CASSLGQEQFF	TGCGCCAGCAGCTTGGGCCAGGAGCAGTTCTTC
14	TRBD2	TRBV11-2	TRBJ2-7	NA	CASSRGGDYVEQYF	TGTGCCAGCAGCCGGGGGGGTGACTACGTAGAGCAGTACTTC
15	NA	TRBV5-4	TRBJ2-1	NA	CASSPSRVMGDEQFF	TGTGCCAGCAGCCCAAGTCGGGTTATGGGAGATGAGCAGTTCTTC
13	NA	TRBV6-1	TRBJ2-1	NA	CASSRQTYDEQFF	TGTGCCAGCAGTAGGCAGACATACGATGAGCAGTTCTTC
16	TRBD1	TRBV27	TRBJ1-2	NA	CASSLSPSTGAYGYTF	TGTGCCAGCAGTTTATCCCCCTCGACAGGGGCCTATGGCTACACCTTC
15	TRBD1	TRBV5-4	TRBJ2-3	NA	CASTPGTVEPDTQYF	TGTGCCAGCACCCCTGGGACAGTGGAACCAGATACGCAGTATTTT
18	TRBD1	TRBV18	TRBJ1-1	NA	CASSPRPTGGSVNTEAFF	TGTGCCAGCTCACCACGCCCCACAGGGGGCTCGGTGAACACTGAAGCTTTCTTT
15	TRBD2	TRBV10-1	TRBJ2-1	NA	CASSDPTSGRYEQFF	TGCGCCAGCAGTGATCCCACTAGCGGCCGCTATGAGCAGTTCTTC
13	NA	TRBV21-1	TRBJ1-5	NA	CASSKYSGQPQHF	TGTGCCAGCAGCAAATATTCGGGTCAGCCCCAGCATTTT
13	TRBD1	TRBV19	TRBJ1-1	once	CATRQGWNTEAFF	TGTGCCACGAGACAGGGATGGAACACTGAAGCTTTCTTT
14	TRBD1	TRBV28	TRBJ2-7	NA	CASAPGTGSYEQYF	TGTGCCAGCGCCCCCGGGACAGGGTCCTACGAGCAGTACTTC
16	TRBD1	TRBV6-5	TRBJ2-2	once	CASSYWTGVNTGELFF	TGTGCCAGCAGTTACTGGACAGGGGTAAATACCGGGGAGCTGTTTTTT
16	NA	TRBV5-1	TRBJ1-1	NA	CASGGAQMGVNTEAFF	TGCGCCAGTGGGGGGGCACAAATGGGGGTGAACACTGAAGCTTTCTTT
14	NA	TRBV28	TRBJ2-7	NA	CASSAGSPPYEQYF	TGTGCCAGCAGTGCGGGTAGCCCTCCCTACGAGCAGTACTTC
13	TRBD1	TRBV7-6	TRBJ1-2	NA	CASGDSETYGYTF	TGTGCCAGCGGGGACAGCGAGACCTATGGCTACACCTTC
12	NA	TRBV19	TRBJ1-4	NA	CASSGDNKKLFF	TGTGCCAGTAGCGGGGACAACAAAAAACTGTTTTTT
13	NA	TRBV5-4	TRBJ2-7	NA	CASSLVGGAEQYF	TGTGCCAGCAGCTTGGTGGGGGGAGCCGAGCAGTACTTC
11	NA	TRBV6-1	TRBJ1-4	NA	CASRSNEKLFF	TGTGCCAGCAGGAGTAATGAAAAACTGTTTTTT
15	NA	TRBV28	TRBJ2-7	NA	CASSPQGGLLYEQYF	TGTGCCAGCAGTCCTCAGGGAGGACTCCTTTACGAGCAGTACTTC
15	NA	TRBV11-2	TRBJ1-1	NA	CASSLGHQKNTEAFF	TGTGCCAGCAGCTTAGGGCATCAAAAGAACACTGAAGCTTTCTTT
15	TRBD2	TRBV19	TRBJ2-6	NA	CASSSGGSGANVLTF	TGTGCCAGTAGCTCGGGGGGGTCTGGGGCCAACGTCCTGACTTTC
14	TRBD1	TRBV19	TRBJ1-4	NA	CASSLDRGNEKLFF	TGTGCCAGTAGCCTCGACAGGGGTAACGAAAAACTGTTTTTT
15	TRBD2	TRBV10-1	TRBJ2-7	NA	CASSESSGFSYEQYF	TGCGCCAGCAGTGAGTCTAGCGGGTTCTCCTACGAGCAGTACTTC
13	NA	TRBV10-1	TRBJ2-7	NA	CASSSGPSSEQYF	TGCGCCAGCAGTTCCGGCCCTTCTAGCGAGCAGTACTTC
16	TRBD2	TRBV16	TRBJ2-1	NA	CASSQLSGRAGNEQFF	TGTGCCAGCAGTCAATTAAGCGGGAGGGCCGGGAATGAGCAGTTCTTC
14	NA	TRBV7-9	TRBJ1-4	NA	CASSSKGGTEKLFF	TGTGCCAGCAGCTCGAAGGGGGGGACCGAAAAACTGTTTTTT
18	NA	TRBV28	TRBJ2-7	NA	CASTLRGRTVRPPYEQYF	TGTGCCAGCACTTTGAGGGGCCGGACAGTTCGACCCCCCTACGAGCAGTACTTC